Listed here is a single T cell receptor (beta chain). In this sample, this clone turned up once. What this receptor recognizes is not known. No much larger clone is present one base from it, and per-base qualities are unavailable. Inclusive of the bounding cysteine and phenylalanine, the CDR3 is 15 residues long. Only the CDR3 DNA is retained, 45 bases long and in frame from the first base. Reading the germline V gene (reference sequence) gives CDR1 MNHNY and CDR2 SVGAGI. Cut back by 2 bases and 4 bases, the V and J ends lie 14 bases apart. Library method: the immunoSEQ multiplex PCR assay. TCRdb took this table from immuneACCESS and kept in-frame rearrangements with V and J called. Such tables lack part of the clones; where checked against another copy, unresolved V genes explain under half of the gap, and the rest is unexplained. Across this sample there are fewer than 65,000 clones, with roughly 80% seen only once. The leading ten clones occupy about 9.4% of the sample.

The sample originates from a study of control samples from healthy donors and cancer patients (dated by TCRdb to the early 2020s). The sample comprised blood. The TCR sequence derives from a man in his 70s in good health. The chain employs TRBV6-6 and TRBJ1-2; the D gene is possibly TRBD1, with 5 bases matching. The CDR3 reads CASSYPAGMSYGYTF. The DNA is as follows: TGTGCCAGCAGTTACCCGGCAGGGATGAGCTATGGCTACACCTTC.